These 8 T cell receptor beta chains share one sample of origin, sequenced in a study of CD8 T cells in ankylosing spondylitis. Study outcomes and limitations: A TCR beta motif made of fewer than ten highly homologous variants seemed typical of ankylosing spondylitis blood.

TCRdb re-derived calls from the 5' RACE reads in MiXCR, one entry per CDR3 protein. The table shows under 550,000 distinct CDR3 sequences, with approximately 26% occurring only once. No cognate antigen is known for these TCRs. The sample consisted of blood, either unsorted or a sorted T cell fraction (not recorded which). These receptors were obtained from a male donor with ankylosing spondylitis.

This clonotype was detected a few times. The V gene is TRBV10-2, the J gene TRBJ2-1, with 9 positions matching TRBD2. The CDR3 length is 14 residues. Germline CDR1 is WSHSY and CDR2 is SAAADI. Germline trimming cut 6 bases from V and 10 bases from J; bases unmatched to any gene: 10. The CDR3: CASRTSGGGSEQFF. The CDR3 DNA follows: TGCGCCAGCAGGACTAGCGGAGGAGGGTCAGAGCAGTTCTTC.

This clonotype was counted a few times. The V gene is TRBV5-1, the J gene TRBJ2-2; maybe TRBD2 (7 bases). CDR3 length: 17 amino acids. In germline, CDR1 is SGHRS, CDR2 YFSETQ. V lost 0 bases and J lost 4, with 16 bases in between. CDR3 nucleotides: TGCGCCAGCAGCTTGGCGGGGGCGGGAGAGAGCACCGGGGAGCTGTTTTTT. This encodes CASSLAGAGESTGELFF. Looking up the rest from reference TRBV5-1 and TRBJ2-2 gives the full variable domain: KAGVTQTPRYLIKTRGQQVTLSCSPISGHRSVSWYQQTPGQGLQFLFEYFSETQRNKGNFPGRFSGRQFSNSRSEMNVSTLELGDSALYLCASSLAGAGESTGELFFGEGSRLTVL.

The V and J genes are TRBV4-2 and TRBJ2-3, with 7 positions matching TRBD1. This CDR3 comprises 15 residues. Per germline, CDR1 LGHNA and CDR2 YNFKEQ. The ends lost 0 bases at V and 2 bases at J; junction bases unmatched: 2. The CDR3, as DNA: TGTGCCAGCAGCCAAGATGGACAGGCCACAGATACGCAGTATTTT. As protein: CASSQDGQATDTQYF.

The chain recombines TRBV24-1 with TRBJ2-3, with D unresolved. The germline gives CDR1 KGHDR, CDR2 SFDVKD. V lost 0 bases and J lost 3, with 12 bases in between. The CDR3 extends over 16 amino acids. As DNA, the CDR3 is TGTGCCACCAGTGATTTGAGCTCTACGGTAACAGATACGCAGTATTTT. This codes for CATSDLSSTVTDTQYF.

With respect to this clonotype: The junction departs from germline at one end; a sequencing error may be responsible. The CDR3 reads CASSESADTQYF. The CDR3 DNA reads as TGTGCCAGCAGTGAATCGGCAGACACGCAGTATTTT. The genes are TRBV2 and TRBJ2-3; D gene ambiguous. This CDR3 spans 12 amino acids. CDR1 SNHLY and CDR2 FYNNEI come from the germline V gene. Supplemented by reference TRBV2 and TRBJ2-3, the full variable domain reads EPEVTQTPSHQVTQMGQEVILRCVPISNHLYFYWYRQILGQKVEFLVSFYNNEISEKSEIFDDQFSVERPDGSNFTLKIRSTKLEDSAMYFCASSESADTQYFGPGTRLTVL.

The sample holds a few counts of this clonotype. The chain has TRBV7-9 and TRBJ2-7, with TRBD1 as a possible D gene (6 bases). CDR1 and CDR2 from the germline V gene are SEHNR and FQNEAQ (reference sequence). The CDR3 loop spans 12 amino acids. The ends were cut back, 3 bases at V and 7 bases at J, with 10 bases in the middle. CDR3: CASSFSQGEQYV. The CDR3 DNA follows: TGTGCCAGCAGCTTTTCACAGGGAGAGCAGTACGTC.

The J gene is TRBJ1-1, the V gene TRBV5-1, with a weak D call TRBD1 (6 bases). Germline V CDR1 and CDR2: SGHRS, YFSETQ. Trimming stripped 7 bases from V and 0 bases from J, with 16 bases between. The CDR3 is made up of 15 amino acids. Written as DNA, the CDR3 is TGCGCCAGCGGCCGACAGGACTTTATGAACACTGAAGCTTTCTTT. It specifies CASGRQDFMNTEAFF.

The rearrangement links TRBV7-8 to TRBJ2-7, with D perhaps assigned TRBD1 or TRBD2 (5 bases each). CDR3 length equals 15 residues. Trimming left V 4 bases short and J 6 bases short, with 19 bases between. The germline V gene has CDR1 SGHVS and CDR2 FQNEAQ. CDR3 DNA sequence: TGTGCCAGCAGCTCCCCGACTGTAAAAGGGACCGAGCAGTACGTC. It specifies CASSSPTVKGTEQYV.